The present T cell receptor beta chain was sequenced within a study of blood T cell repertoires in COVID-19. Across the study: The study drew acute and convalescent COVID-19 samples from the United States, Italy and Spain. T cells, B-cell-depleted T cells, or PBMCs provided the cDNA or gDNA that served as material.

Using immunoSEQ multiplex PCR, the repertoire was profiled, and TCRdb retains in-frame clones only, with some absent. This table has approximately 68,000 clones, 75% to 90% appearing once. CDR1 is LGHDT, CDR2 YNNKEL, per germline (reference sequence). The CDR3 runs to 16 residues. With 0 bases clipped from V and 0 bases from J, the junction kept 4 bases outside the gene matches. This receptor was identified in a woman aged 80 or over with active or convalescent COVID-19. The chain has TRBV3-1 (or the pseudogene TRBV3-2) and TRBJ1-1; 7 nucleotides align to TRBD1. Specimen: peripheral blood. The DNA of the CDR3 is TGTGCCAGCAGCCAAGACAGGGGGGTCATGAACACTGAAGCTTTCTTT. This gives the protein CASSQDRGVMNTEAFF.